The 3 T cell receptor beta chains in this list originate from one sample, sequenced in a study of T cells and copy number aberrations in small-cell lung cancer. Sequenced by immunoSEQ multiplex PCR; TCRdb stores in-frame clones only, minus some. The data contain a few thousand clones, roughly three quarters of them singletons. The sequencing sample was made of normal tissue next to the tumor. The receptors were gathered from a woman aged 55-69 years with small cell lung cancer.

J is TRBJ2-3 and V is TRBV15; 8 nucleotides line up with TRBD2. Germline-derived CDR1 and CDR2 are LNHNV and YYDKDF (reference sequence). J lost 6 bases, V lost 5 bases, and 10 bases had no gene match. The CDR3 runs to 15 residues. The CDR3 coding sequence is TGTGCCACCAGCTTTCAGCGGGAGAATGTGGATACGCAGTATTTT. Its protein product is CATSFQRENVDTQYF.

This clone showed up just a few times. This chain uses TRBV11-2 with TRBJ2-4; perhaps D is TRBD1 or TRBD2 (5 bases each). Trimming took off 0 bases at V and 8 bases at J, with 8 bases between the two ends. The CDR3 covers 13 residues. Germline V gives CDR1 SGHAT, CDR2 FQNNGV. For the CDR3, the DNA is TGTGCCAGCAGCTTAGATATGGGGGACATTCAGTACTTC. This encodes CASSLDMGDIQYF.

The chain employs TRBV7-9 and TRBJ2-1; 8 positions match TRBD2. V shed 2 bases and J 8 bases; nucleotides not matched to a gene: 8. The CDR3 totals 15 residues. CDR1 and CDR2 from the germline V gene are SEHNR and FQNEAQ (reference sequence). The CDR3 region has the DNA TGTGCCAGCAGCTTATCACTAGCGGAGGGCGATGAGCAGTTCTTC. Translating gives CASSLSLAEGDEQFF.